This T cell receptor (beta chain) was sequenced in a study of type 1 regulatory T cells. Study background: T-allo10 is an in vitro-generated, Tr1-enriched CD4 T cell product specific for alloantigen.

In germline, CDR1 is SEHNR, CDR2 FQNEAQ (reference sequence). The CDR3 covers 13 residues. Trimming stripped 2 bases from V and 1 base from J, with 5 bases between. This clonotype is medium-sized by share. Its antigen is as yet unknown. TCRdb used MiXCR to reprocess the reads, holding one entry per CDR3 protein. Here the sample spans under 30,000 distinct CDR3 sequences, about 45% being singletons. This clonotype was obtained from a human donor in good health. This sequence joins TRBV7-9 and TRBJ1-1; D gene uncertain. The sequenced sample consisted of cultured T cells, either the whole culture or a sorted T cell fraction (not recorded which). The CDR3 region has the DNA TGTGCCAGCAGCTTATCGGGGAACACTGAAGCTTTCTTT. Amino acids: CASSLSGNTEAFF.